This T cell receptor beta chain was retrieved from a study of cytomegalovirus exposure and HLA in healthy donors. PCR primers comprised 60 Vbeta and 13 Jbeta primers. The protocol was immunoSEQ multiplex PCR, while the TCRdb copy is restricted to in-frame clones and leaves out a portion. The table lists 150,000 to 200,000 clones, roughly 78% of them singletons. This CDR3 contains 16 residues. Per germline, CDR1 SGDLS and CDR2 YYNGEE. Germline trimming cut 5 bases from V and 0 bases from J; bases unmatched to any gene: 9. The sample taken for sequencing was PBMCs. This clonotype originated in a woman in her forties or fifties in good health and CMV-seropositive. The chain links TRBV9 to TRBJ2-3, with TRBD1 identical over 7 bases. CDR3 DNA sequence: TGTGCCAGCAGAGCTGAGGACAGGCGCAGCACAGATACGCAGTATTTT. This gives the protein CASRAEDRRSTDTQYF.